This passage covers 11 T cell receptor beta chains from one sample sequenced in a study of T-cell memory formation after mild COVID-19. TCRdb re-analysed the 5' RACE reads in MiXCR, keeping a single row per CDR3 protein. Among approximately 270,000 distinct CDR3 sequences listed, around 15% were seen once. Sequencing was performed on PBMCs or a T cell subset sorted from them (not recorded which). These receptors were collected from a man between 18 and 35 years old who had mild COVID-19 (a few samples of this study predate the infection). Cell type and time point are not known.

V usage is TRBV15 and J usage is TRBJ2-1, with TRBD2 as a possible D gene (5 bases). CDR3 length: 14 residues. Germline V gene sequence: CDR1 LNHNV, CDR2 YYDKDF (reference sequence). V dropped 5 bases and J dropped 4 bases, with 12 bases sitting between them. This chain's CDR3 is CATSEGGHYNEQFF. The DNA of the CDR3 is TGTGCCACCAGCGAGGGTGGGCATTACAATGAGCAGTTCTTC.

CDR3 DNA sequence: TGCGCCAGCAGCTTGGGCGGGATTAACTATGGCTACACCTTC. Translated: CASSLGGINYGYTF. This chain joins TRBV5-1 and TRBJ1-2; no reliable D call. V lost 0 bases and J lost 1, with 7 bases in between. CDR3 size: 14 residues. The V gene's germline CDR1 is SGHRS and CDR2 YFSETQ.

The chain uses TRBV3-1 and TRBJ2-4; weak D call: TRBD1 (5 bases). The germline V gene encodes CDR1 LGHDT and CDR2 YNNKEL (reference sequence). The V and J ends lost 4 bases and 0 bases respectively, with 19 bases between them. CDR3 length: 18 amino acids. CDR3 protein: CASSREWGKTGAKNIQYF. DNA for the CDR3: TGTGCCAGCAGCCGGGAATGGGGCAAAACAGGAGCCAAAAACATTCAGTACTTC.

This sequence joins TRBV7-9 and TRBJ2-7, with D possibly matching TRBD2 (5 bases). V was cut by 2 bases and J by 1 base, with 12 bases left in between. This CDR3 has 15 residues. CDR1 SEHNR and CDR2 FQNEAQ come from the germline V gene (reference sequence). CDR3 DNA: TGTGCCAGCAGCTTATGGGCCAGCGGATCCTACGAGCAGTACGTC. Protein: CASSLWASGSYEQYV.

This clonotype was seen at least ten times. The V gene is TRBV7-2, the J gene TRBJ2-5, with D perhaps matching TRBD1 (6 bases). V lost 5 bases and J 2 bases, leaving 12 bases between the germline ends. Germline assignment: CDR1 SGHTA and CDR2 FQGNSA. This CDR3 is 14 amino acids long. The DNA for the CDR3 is TGTGCCAGCAGCCCCCGGACAGCTCAAGAGACCCAGTACTTC. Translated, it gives CASSPRTAQETQYF.

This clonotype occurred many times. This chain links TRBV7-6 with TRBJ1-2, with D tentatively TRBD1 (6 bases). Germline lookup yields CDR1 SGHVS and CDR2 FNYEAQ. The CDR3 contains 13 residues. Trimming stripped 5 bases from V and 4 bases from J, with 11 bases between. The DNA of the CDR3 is TGTGCCAGCAGCGAGGGGGGTCTCTATGGCTACACCTTC. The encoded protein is CASSEGGLYGYTF. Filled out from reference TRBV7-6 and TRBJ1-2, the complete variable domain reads GAGVSQSPRYKVTKRGQDVALRCDPISGHVSLYWYRQALGQGPEFLTYFNYEAQQDKSGLPNDRFSAERPEGSISTLTIQRTEQRDSAMYRCASSEGGLYGYTFGSGTRLTVV.

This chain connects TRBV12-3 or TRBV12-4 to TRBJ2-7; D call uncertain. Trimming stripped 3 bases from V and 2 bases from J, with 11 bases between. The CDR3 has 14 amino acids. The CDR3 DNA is TGTGCCAGCAGTTTGCTGGGGATTCCCTACGAGCAGTACTTC. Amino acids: CASSLLGIPYEQYF.

In nucleotides, the CDR3 is TGTGCCAGCAGCTCCCCCAGGGGGCACGGCACAGATACGCAGTATTTT. Its protein is CASSSPRGHGTDTQYF. V usage is TRBV7-9 and J usage is TRBJ2-3; TRBD1 agrees at 8 bases. Trimming cost V 4 bases and J 1 base; bases outside gene matches: 7. The germline V gene has CDR1 SEHNR and CDR2 FQNEAQ (reference sequence). The CDR3 consists of 16 residues.

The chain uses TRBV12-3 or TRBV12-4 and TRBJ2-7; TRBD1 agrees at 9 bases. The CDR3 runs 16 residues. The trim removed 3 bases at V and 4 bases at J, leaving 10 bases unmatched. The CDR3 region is CASSFEGGTGIYEQYF. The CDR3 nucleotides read TGTGCCAGCAGTTTCGAGGGGGGGACAGGGATATACGAGCAGTACTTC.

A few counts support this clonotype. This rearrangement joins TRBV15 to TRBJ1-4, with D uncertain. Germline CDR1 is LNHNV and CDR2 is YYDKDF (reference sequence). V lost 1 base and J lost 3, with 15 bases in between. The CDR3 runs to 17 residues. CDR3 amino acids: CATSRAGAVWANEKLFF. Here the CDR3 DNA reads TGTGCCACCAGCAGAGCTGGAGCGGTATGGGCTAATGAAAAACTGTTTTTT.

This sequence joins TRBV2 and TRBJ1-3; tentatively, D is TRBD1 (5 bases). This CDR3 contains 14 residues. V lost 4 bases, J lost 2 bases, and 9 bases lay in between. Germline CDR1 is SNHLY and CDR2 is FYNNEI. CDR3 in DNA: TGTGCCAGCAGTGGCAGGGTCACTGGAAACACCATATATTTT. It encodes CASSGRVTGNTIYF.